The clone carrying this T cell receptor (beta chain) was seen a few times. Its antigen is not identified. This sample was included in a study of T cell repertoires in cytomegalovirus infection. This CDR3 is built from 10 residues. Germline assignment: CDR1 MDHEN and CDR2 SYDVKM. V was trimmed by 8 bases and J by 2 bases, leaving 4 bases between them. Each CDR3 protein gets one entry after TCRdb re-called the reads with MiXCR. The sample shows hundreds of thousands of distinct CDR3 sequences, roughly a third of them seen only once. This specimen was cultured PBMCs, taken from culture after CMV antigen stimulation. The gene calls are TRBV28 and TRBJ2-7; D ambiguous. This clonotype was obtained from a human donor in good health (CMV status not recorded). Some clones in this sample may be carry-over from other donors' samples. As DNA, the CDR3 is TGTGCCAGCGGGACCTACGAGCAGTACTTC. This codes for CASGTYEQYF.